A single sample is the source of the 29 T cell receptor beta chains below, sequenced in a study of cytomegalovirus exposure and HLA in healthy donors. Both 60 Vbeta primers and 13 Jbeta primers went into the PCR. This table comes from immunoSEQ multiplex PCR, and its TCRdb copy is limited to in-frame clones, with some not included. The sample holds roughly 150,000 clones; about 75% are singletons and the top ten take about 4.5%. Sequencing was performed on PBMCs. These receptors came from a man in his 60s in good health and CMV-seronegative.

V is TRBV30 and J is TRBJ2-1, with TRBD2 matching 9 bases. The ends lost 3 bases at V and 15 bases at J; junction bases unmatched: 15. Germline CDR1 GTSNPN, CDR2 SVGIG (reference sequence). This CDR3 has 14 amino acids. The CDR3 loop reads CAWSRAGGVSNRFF. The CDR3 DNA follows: TGTGCCTGGAGCAGAGCGGGAGGAGTGAGCAACCGGTTCTTC.

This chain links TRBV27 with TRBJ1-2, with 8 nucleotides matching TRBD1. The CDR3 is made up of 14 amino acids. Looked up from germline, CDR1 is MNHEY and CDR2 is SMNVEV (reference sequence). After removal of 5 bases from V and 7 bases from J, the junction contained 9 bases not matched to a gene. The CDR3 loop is CASSQDRVLGGYTF. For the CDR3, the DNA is TGTGCCAGCAGTCAGGACAGGGTTCTAGGTGGCTACACCTTC.

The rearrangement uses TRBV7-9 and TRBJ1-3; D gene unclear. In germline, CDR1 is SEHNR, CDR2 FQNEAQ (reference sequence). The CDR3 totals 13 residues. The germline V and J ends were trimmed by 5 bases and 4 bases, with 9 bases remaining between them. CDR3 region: CASSRTVGNTIYF. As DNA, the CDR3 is TGTGCCAGCAGCCGAACAGTAGGAAACACCATATATTTT.

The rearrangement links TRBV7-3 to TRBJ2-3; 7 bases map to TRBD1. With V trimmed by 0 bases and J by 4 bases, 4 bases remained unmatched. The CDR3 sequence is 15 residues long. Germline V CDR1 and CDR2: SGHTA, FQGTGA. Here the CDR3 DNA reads TGTGCCAGCAGCTTAACGACAGGGCAGGCAGATACGCAGTATTTT. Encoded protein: CASSLTTGQADTQYF.

In DNA form, the CDR3 reads TGTGCCAGCAGGTCTGGGCAGGGCCTCGCCGAGCAGTACTTC. Its protein product is CASRSGQGLAEQYF. This chain connects TRBV28 to TRBJ2-7, with D possibly TRBD1 on 5 matching bases. Germline V lookup: CDR1 MDHEN, CDR2 SYDVKM. The CDR3 consists of 14 residues. Trimming removed 6 bases from V and 6 bases from J, with 18 bases in between.

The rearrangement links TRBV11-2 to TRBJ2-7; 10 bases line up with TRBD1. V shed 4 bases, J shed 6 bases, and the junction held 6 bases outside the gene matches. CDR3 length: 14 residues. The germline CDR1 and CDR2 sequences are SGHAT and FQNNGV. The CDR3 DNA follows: TGTGCCAGCAGCTCCTCCTGGACAGGGGGCGAGCAGTACTTC. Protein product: CASSSSWTGGEQYF.

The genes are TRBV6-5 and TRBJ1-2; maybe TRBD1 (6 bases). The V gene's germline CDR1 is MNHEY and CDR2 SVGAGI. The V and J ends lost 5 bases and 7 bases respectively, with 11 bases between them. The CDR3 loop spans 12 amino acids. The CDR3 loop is CASSHTGTGYTF. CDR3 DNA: TGTGCCAGCAGTCATACAGGGACTGGCTACACCTTC.

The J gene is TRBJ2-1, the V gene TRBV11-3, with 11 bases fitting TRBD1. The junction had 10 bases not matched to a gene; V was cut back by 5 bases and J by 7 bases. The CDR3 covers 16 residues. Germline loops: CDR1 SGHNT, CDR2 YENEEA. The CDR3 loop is CASSLKTGTGGNEQFF. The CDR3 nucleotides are TGTGCCAGCAGCCTTAAGACGGGGACAGGGGGGAATGAGCAGTTCTTC.

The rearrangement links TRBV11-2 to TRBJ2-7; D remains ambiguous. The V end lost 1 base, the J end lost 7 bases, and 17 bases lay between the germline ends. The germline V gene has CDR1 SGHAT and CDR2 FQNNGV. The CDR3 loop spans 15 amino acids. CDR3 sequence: CASSLAGSFPREQYF. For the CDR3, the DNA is TGTGCCAGCAGCTTAGCTGGTAGTTTCCCTAGGGAGCAGTACTTC.

The CDR3 bases are TGTGCCAGCACTCAGACAGGTTGGGGCACTGAAGCTTTCTTT. Amino acids: CASTQTGWGTEAFF. The V and J genes are TRBV6-1 and TRBJ1-1, with a possible D match to TRBD1 (6 bases). This CDR3 has 14 residues. V was clipped by 7 bases and J by 4 bases, with 16 bases between them. Germline assignment: CDR1 MNHNS and CDR2 SASEGT.

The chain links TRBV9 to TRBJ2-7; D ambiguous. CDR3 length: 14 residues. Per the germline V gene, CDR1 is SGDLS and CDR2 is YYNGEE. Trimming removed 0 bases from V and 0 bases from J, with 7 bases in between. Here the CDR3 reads CASSVDLSSYEQYF. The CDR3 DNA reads TGTGCCAGCAGCGTAGATCTAAGCTCCTACGAGCAGTACTTC.

Written as DNA, the CDR3 is TGCGCCAGCAGCCAAGATTCGGCTAGGCCCGCCGAAGCTTTCTTT. Its protein is CASSQDSARPAEAFF. The genes are TRBV4-3 and TRBJ1-1, with unresolved D. This CDR3 region has 15 residues. The germline V and J ends were trimmed by 0 bases and 8 bases, with 16 bases remaining between them. CDR1 is LGHNA and CDR2 is YSLEER in the germline V gene.

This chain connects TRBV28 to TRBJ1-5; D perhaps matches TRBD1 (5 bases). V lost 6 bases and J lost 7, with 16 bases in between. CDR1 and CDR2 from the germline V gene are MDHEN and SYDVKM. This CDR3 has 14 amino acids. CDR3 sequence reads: CASSVSAGGQPQHF. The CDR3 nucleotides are TGTGCCAGCAGCGTCTCCGCGGGGGGACAGCCCCAGCATTTT.

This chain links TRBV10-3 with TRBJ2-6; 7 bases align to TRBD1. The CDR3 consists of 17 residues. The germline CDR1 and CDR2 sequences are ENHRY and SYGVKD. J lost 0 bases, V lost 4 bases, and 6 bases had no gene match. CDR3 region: CAISVKGQSSGANVLTF. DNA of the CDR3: TGTGCCATCAGTGTAAAGGGACAGAGCTCTGGGGCCAACGTCCTGACTTTC.

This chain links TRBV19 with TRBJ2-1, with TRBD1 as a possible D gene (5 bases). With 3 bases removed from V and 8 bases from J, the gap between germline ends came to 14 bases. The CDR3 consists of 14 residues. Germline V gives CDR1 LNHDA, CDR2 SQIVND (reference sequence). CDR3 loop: CASSMNGRVDEQFF. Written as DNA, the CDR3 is TGTGCCAGTAGTATGAATGGCAGGGTGGATGAGCAGTTCTTC.

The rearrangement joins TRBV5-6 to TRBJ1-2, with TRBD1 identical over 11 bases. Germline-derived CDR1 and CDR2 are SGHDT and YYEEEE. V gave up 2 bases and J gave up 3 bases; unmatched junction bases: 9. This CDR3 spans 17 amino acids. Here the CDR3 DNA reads TGTGCCAGCAGCTTCAAGGGTGAGGGACAGGGGGACTATGGCTACACCTTC. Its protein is CASSFKGEGQGDYGYTF.

The CDR3 nucleotides are TGTGCCACCCGAACAGGTTACTACGAGCAGTACTTC. Amino acids: CATRTGYYEQYF. This chain uses TRBV6-4 with TRBJ2-7, with D possibly matching TRBD1 (5 bases). The CDR3 runs 12 residues. V lost 10 bases and J lost 3, with 13 bases in between. Germline values: CDR1 MRHNA, CDR2 SNTAGT.

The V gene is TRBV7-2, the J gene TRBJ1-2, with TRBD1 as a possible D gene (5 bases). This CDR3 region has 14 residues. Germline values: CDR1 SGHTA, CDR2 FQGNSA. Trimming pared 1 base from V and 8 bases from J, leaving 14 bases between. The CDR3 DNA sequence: TGTGCCAGCAGCTTAGACCCGCAGGGCCGCGGCTACACCTTC. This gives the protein CASSLDPQGRGYTF.

CDR3 residues: CASSTGGSGTGELFF. The CDR3 DNA sequence: TGTGCCAGCTCTACAGGGGGCTCGGGCACCGGGGAGCTGTTTTTT. The chain couples TRBV18 to TRBJ2-2; 9 bases agree with TRBD1. The trim removed 6 bases at V and 4 bases at J, leaving 6 bases unmatched. Germline-derived CDR1 and CDR2 are KGHSH and LQKENI. This CDR3 contains 15 residues.

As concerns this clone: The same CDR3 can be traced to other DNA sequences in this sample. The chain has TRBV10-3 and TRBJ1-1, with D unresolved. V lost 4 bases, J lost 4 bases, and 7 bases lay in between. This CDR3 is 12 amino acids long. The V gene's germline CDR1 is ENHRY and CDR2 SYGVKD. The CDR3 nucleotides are TGTGCCATCAGTGTGGGAGGCACTGAAGCTTTCTTT. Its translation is CAISVGGTEAFF.

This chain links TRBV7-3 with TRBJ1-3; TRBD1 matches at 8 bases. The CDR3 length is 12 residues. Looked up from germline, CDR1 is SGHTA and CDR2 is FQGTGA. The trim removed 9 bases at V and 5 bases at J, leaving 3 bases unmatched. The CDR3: CARWTGRNTIYF. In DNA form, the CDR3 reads TGTGCCAGGTGGACAGGGCGAAACACCATATATTTT.

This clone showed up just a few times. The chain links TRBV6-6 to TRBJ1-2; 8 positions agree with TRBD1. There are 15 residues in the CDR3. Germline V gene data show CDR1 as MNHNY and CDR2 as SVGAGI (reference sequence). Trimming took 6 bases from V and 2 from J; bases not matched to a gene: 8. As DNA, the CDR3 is TGTGCCAGCAGGCTTACAGGGGGTAGGAACTATGGCTACACCTTC. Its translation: CASRLTGGRNYGYTF.

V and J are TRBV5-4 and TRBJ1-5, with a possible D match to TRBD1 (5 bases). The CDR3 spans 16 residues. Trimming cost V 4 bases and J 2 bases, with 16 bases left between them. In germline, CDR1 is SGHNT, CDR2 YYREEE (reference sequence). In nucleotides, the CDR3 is TGTGCCAGCAGCCGTGCCAGGGAAGGACGCAATCAGCCCCAGCATTTT. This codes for CASSRAREGRNQPQHF.

CDR3 sequence (DNA): TGTGCCAGCAGCCCCCAGGCAAGTTCGGGGGGCTACACCTTC. Its translation is CASSPQASSGGYTF. The rearrangement uses TRBV6-4 and TRBJ1-2, with no clear D. The germline V gene encodes CDR1 MRHNA and CDR2 SNTAGT. This CDR3 region has 14 residues. The V end lost 6 bases, the J end lost 8 bases, and 19 bases lay between the germline ends.

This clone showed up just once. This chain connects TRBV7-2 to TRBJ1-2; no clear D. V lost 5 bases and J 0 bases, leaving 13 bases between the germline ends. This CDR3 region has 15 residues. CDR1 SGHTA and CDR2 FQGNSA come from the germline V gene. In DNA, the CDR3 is TGTGCCAGCAGCCGTTTACAGCGGACTAACTATGGCTACACCTTC. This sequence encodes CASSRLQRTNYGYTF.

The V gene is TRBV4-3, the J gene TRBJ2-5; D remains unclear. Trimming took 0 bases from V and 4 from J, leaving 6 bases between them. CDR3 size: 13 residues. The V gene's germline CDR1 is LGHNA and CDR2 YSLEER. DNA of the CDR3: TGCGCCAGCAGCCAAGACCACGGAGAGACCCAGTACTTC. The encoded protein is CASSQDHGETQYF.

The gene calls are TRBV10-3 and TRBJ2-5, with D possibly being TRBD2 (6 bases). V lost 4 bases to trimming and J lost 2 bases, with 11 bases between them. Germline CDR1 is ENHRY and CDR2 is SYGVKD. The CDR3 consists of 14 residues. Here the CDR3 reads CAISGGRLQETQYF. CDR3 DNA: TGTGCCATCAGTGGTGGGAGGCTGCAAGAGACCCAGTACTTC.

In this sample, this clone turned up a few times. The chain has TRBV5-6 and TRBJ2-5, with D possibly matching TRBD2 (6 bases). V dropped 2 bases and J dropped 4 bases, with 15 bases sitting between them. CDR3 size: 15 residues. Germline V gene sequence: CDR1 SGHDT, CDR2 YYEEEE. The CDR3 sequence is CASSLVIADGETQYF. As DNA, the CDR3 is TGTGCCAGCAGCTTAGTAATAGCGGACGGAGAGACCCAGTACTTC. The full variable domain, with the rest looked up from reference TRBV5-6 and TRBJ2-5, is DAGVTQSPTHLIKTRGQQVTLRCSPKSGHDTVSWYQQALGQGPQFIFQYYEEEERQRGNFPDRFSGHQFPNYSSELNVNALLLGDSALYLCASSLVIADGETQYFGPGTRLLVL.

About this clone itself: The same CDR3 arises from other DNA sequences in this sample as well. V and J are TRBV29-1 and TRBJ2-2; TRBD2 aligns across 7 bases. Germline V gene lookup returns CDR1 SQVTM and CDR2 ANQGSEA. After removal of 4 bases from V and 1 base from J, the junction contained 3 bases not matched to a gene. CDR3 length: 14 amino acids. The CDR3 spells CSVGLAVNTGELFF. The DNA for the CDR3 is TGCAGCGTTGGACTAGCCGTGAACACCGGGGAGCTGTTTTTT.